This entry lists 2 T cell receptor beta chains sequenced from one sample in a study of identifying expanded T cells in peripheral blood. This table comes from immunoSEQ multiplex PCR, and its TCRdb copy is limited to in-frame clones, with some not included. The sample shows about 78,000 clones, around nine tenths of them seen only once. The specimen was blood. These receptors all stem from a person aged 18 to 70 in good health.

This sequence joins TRBV9 and TRBJ2-1, with D uncertain. The germline V gene encodes CDR1 SGDLS and CDR2 YYNGEE. V was trimmed by 7 bases and J by 7 bases, leaving 9 bases between them. CDR3 size: 11 residues. In nucleotides, the CDR3 is TGTGCCAGCGGGTTGGGGAATGAGCAGTTCTTC. Amino acids: CASGLGNEQFF.

V and J are TRBV19 and TRBJ1-2, with 12 bases lining up with TRBD1. V lost 3 bases and J lost 5; bases outside the gene matches: 1. Germline V gives CDR1 LNHDA, CDR2 SQIVND (reference sequence). This CDR3 is 14 amino acids long. The CDR3 spells CASSMGQGAYGYTF. CDR3 in DNA: TGTGCCAGTAGTATGGGACAGGGGGCTTATGGCTACACCTTC.